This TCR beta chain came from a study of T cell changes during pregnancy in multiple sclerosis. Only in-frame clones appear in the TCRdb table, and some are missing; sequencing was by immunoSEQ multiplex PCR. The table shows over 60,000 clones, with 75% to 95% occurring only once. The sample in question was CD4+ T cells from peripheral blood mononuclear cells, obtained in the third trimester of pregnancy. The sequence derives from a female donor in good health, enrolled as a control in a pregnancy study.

The CDR3: CASSLTSAGTDTQYF. CDR3 nucleotides: TGTGCCAGCAGCTTGACTAGCGCAGGCACAGATACGCAGTATTTT. The V and J genes are TRBV7-9 and TRBJ2-3, with 8 bases that match TRBD2. The ends lost 3 bases at V and 1 base at J; junction bases unmatched: 3. Germline CDR1 is SEHNR and CDR2 is FQNEAQ (reference sequence). The length of the CDR3 is 15 residues. Drawing the rest from reference TRBV7-9 and TRBJ2-3, the complete variable domain is DTGVSQNPRHKITKRGQNVTFRCDPISEHNRLYWYRQTLGQGPEFLTYFQNEAQLEKSRLLSDRFSAERPKGSFSTLEIQRTEQGDSAMYLCASSLTSAGTDTQYFGPGTRLTVL.